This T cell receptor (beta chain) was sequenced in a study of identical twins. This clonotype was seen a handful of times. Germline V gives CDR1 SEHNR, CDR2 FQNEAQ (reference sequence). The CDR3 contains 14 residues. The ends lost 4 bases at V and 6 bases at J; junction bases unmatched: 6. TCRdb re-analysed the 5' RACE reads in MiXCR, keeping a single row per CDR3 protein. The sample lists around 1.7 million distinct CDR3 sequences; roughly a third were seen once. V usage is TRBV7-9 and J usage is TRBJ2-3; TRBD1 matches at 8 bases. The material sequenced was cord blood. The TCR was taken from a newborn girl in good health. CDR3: CASSYQGAADTQYF. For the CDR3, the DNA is TGTGCCAGCAGCTACCAGGGGGCGGCGGATACGCAGTATTTT.